The 23 T cell receptor beta chains below come from one sample, sequenced in a study of graft-versus-host responses after intestinal transplantation. Libraries were prepared by immunoSEQ multiplex PCR; TCRdb keeps only in-frame clonotypes and omits some of them. The repertoire holds under 90,000 clones, with approximately 90% as singletons. For these TCRs, the target antigens are not known. The input for sequencing was unstimulated CD4+ T cells sorted from spleen or lymph node cells, taken before transplant. Receptors originate from a human donor who was the organ donor for an intestinal transplant.

The table lists this clone with a count of one. The chain couples TRBV21-1 to TRBJ1-6; TRBD1 was called by the table and not checked on the DNA. TRBV21-1 is listed as a pseudogene. CDR3 length equals 15 residues. This chain's CDR3 is CASSKGSGGPDPLHF. The CDR3 nucleotides read TGTGCCAGCAGCAAAGGATCAGGGGGCCCCGACCCCCTCCACTTT.

Comments on this clone: Germline and junction disagree at one end, which may indicate a read error. V gene TRBV7-8 combines with J gene TRBJ1-2; TRBD1 might be the D (5 bases). Germline-derived CDR1 and CDR2 are SGHVS and FQNEAQ. The CDR3 contains 15 residues. Here the CDR3 reads CASSFLFGRDYGHTF. CDR3 coding DNA: TGTGCCAGCAGCTTCCTATTTGGCAGGGACTATGGCCACACCTTC.

The chain has TRBV6-1 and TRBJ1-1; D unclear. Trimming left V 4 bases short and J 6 bases short, with 12 bases between. Germline V gene lookup returns CDR1 MNHNS and CDR2 SASEGT. CDR3 size: 13 residues. CDR3 nucleotide sequence: TGTGCCAGCAGTGGCACTTTTTACGCTGAAGCTTTCTTT. This sequence encodes CASSGTFYAEAFF.

This clone is medium-sized (0.01 to 0.1%) within its sample. This chain joins TRBV30 and TRBJ1-5; D unresolved. Germline V gene lookup returns CDR1 GTSNPN and CDR2 SVGIG (reference sequence). The CDR3 length is 15 residues. The V end was cut by 2 bases, the J end by 0 bases, with 11 bases between. CDR3 DNA: TGTGCCTGGAGTAAAACGGCGGATAGCAATCAGCCCCAGCATTTT. This gives the protein CAWSKTADSNQPQHF.

V and J are TRBV4-1 and TRBJ1-2; TRBD1 aligns across 11 bases. Germline CDR1 reads MGHRA; CDR2 reads YSYEKL. Trimming removed 3 bases from V and 4 bases from J; junction bases left unmatched: 7. The CDR3 is made up of 16 amino acids. CDR3 sequence reads: CASSQHPGTGGYGYTF. For the CDR3, the DNA is TGCGCCAGCAGCCAGCACCCCGGGACAGGGGGCTATGGCTACACCTTC.

In regard to this clone: At one of its ends the junction is not consistent with the germline gene, which may arise from a read error. The CDR3 sequence is CASSEESWIQISGF. CDR3 nucleotides: TGTGCCAGCAGTGAAGAATCATGGATCCAAATCTCGGGCTTC. V and J are TRBV6-1 and TRBJ2-7; no definite D call. Germline V gene lookup returns CDR1 MNHNS and CDR2 SASEGT. The CDR3 covers 14 residues.

The count of this clone is one. V and J are TRBV15 and TRBJ2-5; 11 bases fit TRBD2. The J call may be faulty, since TRBJ2-7 better matches the DNA end. Germline V gene lookup returns CDR1 LNHNV and CDR2 YYDKDF (reference sequence). The CDR3 consists of 19 residues. CDR3 bases: TGTGCCACCAGCAGAGATTACCGGAGACCGGGACTAGCGGCCTACGAGCAGTACTTC. It specifies CATSRDYRRPGLAAYEQYF.

There are a few counts of this clone. The chain joins TRBV5-1 to TRBJ2-1; 8 nucleotides align to TRBD2. Trimming at V came to 0 bases and at J to 3 bases, leaving 5 bases not matched to a gene. The germline CDR1 and CDR2 sequences are SGHRS and YFSETQ. This CDR3 contains 16 residues. The CDR3 region is CASSLVVAGGYNEQFF. The DNA for the CDR3 is TGCGCCAGCAGCTTGGTTGTGGCGGGGGGCTACAATGAGCAGTTCTTC.

The gene calls are TRBV5-1 and TRBJ1-4, with D possibly being TRBD1 (5 bases). The V end was cut by 1 base, the J end by 5 bases, with 12 bases between. Germline V lookup: CDR1 SGHRS, CDR2 YFSETQ. The CDR3 spans 15 residues. The CDR3 here is CASSLRRGPNEKLFF. For the CDR3, the DNA is TGCGCCAGCAGCTTGCGAAGGGGCCCAAATGAAAAACTGTTTTTT.

This clone appeared once. The chain couples TRBV15 to TRBJ2-3; TRBD2 might be the D (5 bases). Between the trimmed V and J ends, which lost 2 bases and 0 bases, there was a span of 15 bases. CDR1 and CDR2 (germline): LNHNV, YYDKDF (reference sequence). The CDR3 is 17 residues long. Here the CDR3 DNA reads TGTGCCACCAGCAGATCCCCACCGGGCGGGAGCACAGATACGCAGTATTTT. Encoded protein: CATSRSPPGGSTDTQYF.

J is TRBJ2-1 and V is TRBV20-1; 8 bases align to TRBD1. Looked up from germline, CDR1 is DFQATT and CDR2 is SNEGSKA (reference sequence). CDR3 length equals 11 residues. The trim removed 4 bases at V and 8 bases at J, leaving 1 base unmatched. CDR3 DNA: TGCAGTGCTACCAGGGGGCATGAGCAGTTCTTC. It yields the protein CSATRGHEQFF.

V gene TRBV7-9 combines with J gene TRBJ1-1; perhaps TRBD1 as D (6 bases). Germline V gives CDR1 SEHNR, CDR2 FQNEAQ (reference sequence). CDR3 length equals 14 residues. V was pared by 7 bases and J by 11 bases, with 23 bases between. The CDR3 sequence is CASTPTGNPRGAFF. CDR3 in DNA: TGTGCCAGCACCCCTACAGGGAACCCTAGGGGGGCTTTCTTT.

Only a few counts were recorded for this clone. The V gene is TRBV10-3, the J gene TRBJ1-1; D is perhaps TRBD1 (5 bases). The CDR3 is 13 amino acids. Germline V gene lookup returns CDR1 ENHRY and CDR2 SYGVKD. V lost 2 bases, J lost 7 bases, and 11 bases lay in between. This CDR3 is CAISEGNRFEAFF. CDR3 DNA: TGTGCCATCAGTGAGGGGAACAGGTTTGAAGCTTTCTTT.

The chain links TRBV5-1 to TRBJ1-3; D is unresolved. Between the trimmed V and J ends, which lost 5 bases and 0 bases, there was a span of 9 bases. Germline CDR1 SGHRS, CDR2 YFSETQ. This CDR3 contains 14 residues. CDR3 protein: CASRQSDSGNTIYF. The DNA of the CDR3 is TGCGCCAGCAGACAATCCGACTCTGGAAACACCATATATTTT.

This sequence joins TRBV18 and TRBJ1-5; TRBD1 agrees at 8 bases. Germline V gene data show CDR1 as KGHSH and CDR2 as LQKENI. CDR3 length: 14 amino acids. The trim removed 2 bases at V and 7 bases at J, leaving 4 bases unmatched. The CDR3 bases are TGTGCCAGCTCACCAGGACAGGGCGGCCAGCCCCAGCATTTT. Its translation: CASSPGQGGQPQHF.

The J gene is TRBJ2-1, the V gene TRBV5-1, with TRBD2 identical over 13 bases. The germline gives CDR1 SGHRS, CDR2 YFSETQ. The CDR3 runs 16 residues. Germline trimming cut 4 bases from V and 6 bases from J; bases unmatched to any gene: 7. CDR3 amino acids: CASSPPGTSGVNEQFF. The CDR3 coding sequence is TGCGCCAGCAGCCCCCCCGGGACTAGCGGGGTCAATGAGCAGTTCTTC. Supplemented by reference TRBV5-1 and TRBJ2-1, the full variable domain reads KAGVTQTPRYLIKTRGQQVTLSCSPISGHRSVSWYQQTPGQGLQFLFEYFSETQRNKGNFPGRFSGRQFSNSRSEMNVSTLELGDSALYLCASSPPGTSGVNEQFFGPGTRLTVL.

The chain has TRBV30 and TRBJ2-1; 7 positions match TRBD1. V trimming: 5 bases; J trimming: 3 bases; junction bases outside the gene matches: 4. Germline V gives CDR1 GTSNPN, CDR2 SVGIG (reference sequence). The CDR3 has 13 amino acids. The CDR3 DNA reads TGTGCCTGGGACAGGGAAAACTACAATGAGCAGTTCTTC. The encoded protein is CAWDRENYNEQFF.

The chain links TRBV6-1 to TRBJ2-1; TRBD2 aligns across 10 bases. The CDR3 has 15 residues. V was clipped by 10 bases and J by 8 bases; unmatched bases: 14. Germline CDR1 is MNHNS and CDR2 is SASEGT. In nucleotides, the CDR3 is TGTGCCACCATAAAGACGACTAGCGGGCGTTATGAGCAGTTCTTC. This encodes CATIKTTSGRYEQFF.

This chain joins TRBV5-5 and TRBJ2-5, with 9 bases identical to TRBD1. The CDR3 extends over 18 amino acids. CDR1 and CDR2 from the germline V gene are SGHKS and YYEKEE (reference sequence). J was trimmed by 2 bases and V by 4 bases; bases with no gene match: 15. The CDR3 DNA sequence: TGTGCCAGCAGCCGCCTGGGTGTGGGACAGGGAAGACAAGAGACCCAGTACTTC. Translated, it gives CASSRLGVGQGRQETQYF.

The chain joins TRBV11-2 to TRBJ2-2; 10 bases are a match to TRBD2. CDR3 length: 17 residues. Trimming cost V 1 base and J 4 bases; bases outside gene matches: 6. In germline, CDR1 is SGHAT, CDR2 FQNNGV. CDR3 nucleotide sequence: TGTGCCAGCAGCTTAGGGGCTGTAGCGGGGGGCACCGGGGAGCTGTTTTTT. It codes for CASSLGAVAGGTGELFF. Full variable domain (rest looked up from reference TRBV11-2 and TRBJ2-2): EAGVAQSPRYKIIEKRQSVAFWCNPISGHATLYWYQQILGQGPKLLIQFQNNGVVDDSQLPKDRFSAERLKGVDSTLKIQPAKLEDSAVYLCASSLGAVAGGTGELFFGEGSRLTVL.

This clone was counted once. V gene TRBV28 combines with J gene TRBJ2-7; 9 bases match TRBD1. The ends lost 6 bases at V and 5 bases at J; junction bases unmatched: 14. This CDR3 is 16 amino acids long. CDR1 is MDHEN and CDR2 is SYDVKM in the germline V gene. CDR3 nucleotide sequence: TGTGCCAGCAGCTCCTCCGGGACAGGGAGTTACCACGAGCAGTACTTC. Its protein product is CASSSSGTGSYHEQYF.

The rearrangement uses TRBV7-9 and TRBJ2-1; 7 bases map to TRBD2. The CDR3 has 19 residues. Germline lookup yields CDR1 SEHNR and CDR2 FQNEAQ (reference sequence). V dropped 5 bases and J dropped 0; count of bases not matched to a gene: 16. The CDR3 nucleotides are TGTGCCAGCAGCCCAGAGGCGGGGGTAGGGTACCCCTCCTACAATGAGCAGTTCTTC. Its protein is CASSPEAGVGYPSYNEQFF.

The chain employs TRBV28 and TRBJ1-1; D gene ambiguous. CDR1 is MDHEN, CDR2 SYDVKM, per germline. The CDR3 is made up of 17 amino acids. Trimming cost V 1 base and J 5 bases, with 20 bases left between them. The CDR3 protein is CASSLLIRSSLKTEAFF. CDR3 bases: TGTGCCAGCAGTTTATTAATTCGGTCGAGTTTAAAGACTGAAGCTTTCTTT.